This T cell receptor beta chain was captured in a study of blood T cell repertoires in COVID-19. Study as a whole: There were acute and convalescent COVID-19 samples, and they came from the United States, Italy and Spain.

Original processing methods: Amplifying reference gene primers gave estimates of nucleated cell counts. Sequenced by immunoSEQ multiplex PCR; TCRdb stores in-frame clones only, minus some. The DNA was the basis for D and trimming; V, J and clone size are from that table. Found here are 100,000 to 150,000 clones, around 80% of them singletons; the top ten hold less than 2%. In germline, CDR1 is MNHNY, CDR2 SVGAGI (reference sequence). This CDR3 comprises 14 residues. Trimming shortened V by 7 bases and J by 0 bases, and 10 bases separated the two germline ends. The chain recombines TRBV6-6 with TRBJ1-5, with D maybe TRBD1 (6 bases). The receptor comes from a man in his 70s with acute or convalescent COVID-19. Sequencing was done on a sample of peripheral blood. CDR3 sequence reads: CASTEDSSNQPQHF. The CDR3 DNA follows: TGTGCCAGCACCGAGGACAGTAGCAATCAGCCCCAGCATTTT.